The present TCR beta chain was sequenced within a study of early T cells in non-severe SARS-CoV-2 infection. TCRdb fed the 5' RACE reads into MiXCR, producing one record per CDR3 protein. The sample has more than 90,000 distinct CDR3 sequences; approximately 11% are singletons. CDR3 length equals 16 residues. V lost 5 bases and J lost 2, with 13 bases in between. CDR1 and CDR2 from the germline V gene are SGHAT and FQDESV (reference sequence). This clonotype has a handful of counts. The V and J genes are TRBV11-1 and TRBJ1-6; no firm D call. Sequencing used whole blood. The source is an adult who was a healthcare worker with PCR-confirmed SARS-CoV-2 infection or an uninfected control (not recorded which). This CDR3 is CASSPRRRTYNSPLHF. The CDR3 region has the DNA TGTGCCAGCAGCCCCAGACGACGGACCTATAATTCACCCCTCCACTTT.